This TCR beta chain emerged from a study of OX40 agonist ivuxolimab in advanced cancers. On the study more broadly: Partial responses were observed in three patients, of whom one had hepatocellular carcinoma and two had cutaneous melanoma.

Sampled blood was obtained at baseline, cycle 4 day 1, and cycle 7 day 1. Method: immunoSEQ multiplex PCR; TCRdb's copy keeps in-frame clones and lacks some. The repertoire holds roughly 48,000 clones, roughly 80% seen once, with roughly 1.1% in the top ten. Sample: CD4+ or CD8+ T cells sorted from blood, taken in a trial of the OX40 agonist ivuxolimab. This TCR came from an adult with an advanced solid tumor such as melanoma, head and neck, liver or kidney cancer.

CDR3 protein: CATSRDPPDRGKWDTQYF. As DNA, the CDR3 is TGTGCCACCAGCAGAGATCCGCCGGACAGGGGCAAATGGGATACGCAGTATTTT. The genes are TRBV15 and TRBJ2-3, with 9 bases lining up with TRBD1. V lost 0 bases, J lost 6 bases, and 13 bases stayed unmatched. This CDR3 is built from 18 residues. Germline loops: CDR1 LNHNV, CDR2 YYDKDF (reference sequence).